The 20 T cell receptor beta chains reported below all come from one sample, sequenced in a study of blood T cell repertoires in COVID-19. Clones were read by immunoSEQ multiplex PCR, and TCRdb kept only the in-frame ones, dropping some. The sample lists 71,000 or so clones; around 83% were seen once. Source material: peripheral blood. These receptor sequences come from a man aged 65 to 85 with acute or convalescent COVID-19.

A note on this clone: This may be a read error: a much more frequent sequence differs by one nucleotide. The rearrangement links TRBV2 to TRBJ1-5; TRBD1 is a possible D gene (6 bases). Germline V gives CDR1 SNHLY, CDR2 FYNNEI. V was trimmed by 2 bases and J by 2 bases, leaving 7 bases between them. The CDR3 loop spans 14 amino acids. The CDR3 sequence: CASSENRGNQPQHF. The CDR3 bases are TGTGCCAGCAGTGAAAACAGGGGCAATCAGCCCCAGCATTTT.

The CDR3 DNA reads as TGTGCCAGCAGCCTCACTAGCGGGAGTGGCTACGAGCAGTACTTC. The encoded protein is CASSLTSGSGYEQYF. The chain uses TRBV11-2 and TRBJ2-7; 11 bases agree with TRBD2. Germline CDR1 reads SGHAT; CDR2 reads FQNNGV. This CDR3 contains 15 residues. After removal of 5 bases from V and 3 bases from J, the junction contained 6 bases not matched to a gene.

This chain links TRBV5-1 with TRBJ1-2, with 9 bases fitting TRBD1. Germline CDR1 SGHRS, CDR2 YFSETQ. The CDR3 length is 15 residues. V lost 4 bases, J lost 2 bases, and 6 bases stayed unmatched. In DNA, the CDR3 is TGCGCCAGCAGCCCCGGGACAGGGCGCAACTATGGCTACACCTTC. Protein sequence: CASSPGTGRNYGYTF.

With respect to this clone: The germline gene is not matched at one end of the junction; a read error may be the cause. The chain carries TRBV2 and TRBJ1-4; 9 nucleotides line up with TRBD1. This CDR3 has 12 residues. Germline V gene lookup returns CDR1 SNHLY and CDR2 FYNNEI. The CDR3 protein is CASRYYRGRVIF. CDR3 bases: TGTGCCAGCAGGTATTACAGGGGGCGCGTGATTTTT.

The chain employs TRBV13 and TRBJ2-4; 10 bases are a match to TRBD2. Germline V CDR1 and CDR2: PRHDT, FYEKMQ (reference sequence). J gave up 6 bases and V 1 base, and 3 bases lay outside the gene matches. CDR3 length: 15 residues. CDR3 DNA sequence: TGTGCCAGCAGCTTAGTAGCTAGCGGGAGAAACATTCAGTACTTC. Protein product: CASSLVASGRNIQYF.

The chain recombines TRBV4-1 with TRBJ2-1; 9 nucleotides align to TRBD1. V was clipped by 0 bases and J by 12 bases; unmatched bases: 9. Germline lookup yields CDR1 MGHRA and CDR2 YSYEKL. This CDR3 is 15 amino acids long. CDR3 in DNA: TGCGCCAGCAGCCAAGAGGGGACAGGGCTGGGGGTGCAGTTCTTC. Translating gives CASSQEGTGLGVQFF.

The CDR3 loop is CASSQDLVQDRERYGYTF. DNA for the CDR3: TGTGCCAGCAGCCAAGATCTGGTACAGGACAGGGAAAGGTATGGCTACACCTTC. The chain recombines TRBV4-2 with TRBJ1-2, with 8 bases identical to TRBD1. The trim removed 0 bases at V and 5 bases at J, leaving 14 bases unmatched. The CDR3 covers 18 residues. Germline CDR1 and CDR2: LGHNA and YNFKEQ.

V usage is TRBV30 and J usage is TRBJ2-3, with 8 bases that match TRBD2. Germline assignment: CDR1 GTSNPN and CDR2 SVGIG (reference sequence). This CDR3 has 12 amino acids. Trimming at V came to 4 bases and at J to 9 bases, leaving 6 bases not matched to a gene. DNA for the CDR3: TGTGCCTGGACACTACGGACTAGCACGCAGTATTTT. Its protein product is CAWTLRTSTQYF.

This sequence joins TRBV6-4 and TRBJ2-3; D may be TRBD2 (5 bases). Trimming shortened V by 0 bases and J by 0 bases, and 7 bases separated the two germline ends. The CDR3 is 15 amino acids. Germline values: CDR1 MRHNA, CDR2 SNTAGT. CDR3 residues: CASSDSGGSTDTQYF. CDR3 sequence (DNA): TGTGCCAGCAGTGACTCTGGCGGGAGCACAGATACGCAGTATTTT.

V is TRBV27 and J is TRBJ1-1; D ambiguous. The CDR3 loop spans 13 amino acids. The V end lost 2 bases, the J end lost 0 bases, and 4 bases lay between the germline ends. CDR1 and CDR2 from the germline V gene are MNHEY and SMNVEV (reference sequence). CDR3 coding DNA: TGTGCCAGCAGTTTAACACTGAACACTGAAGCTTTCTTT. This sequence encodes CASSLTLNTEAFF.

The CDR3 spells CASSLVSLGGEQYF. DNA of the CDR3: TGTGCCAGCAGCCTAGTCTCCCTAGGAGGGGAGCAGTACTTC. The rearrangement joins TRBV11-1 to TRBJ2-7; possibly TRBD2 for D (6 bases). V was clipped by 5 bases and J by 7 bases, with 18 bases between them. The CDR3 totals 14 residues. Looked up from germline, CDR1 is SGHAT and CDR2 is FQDESV (reference sequence).

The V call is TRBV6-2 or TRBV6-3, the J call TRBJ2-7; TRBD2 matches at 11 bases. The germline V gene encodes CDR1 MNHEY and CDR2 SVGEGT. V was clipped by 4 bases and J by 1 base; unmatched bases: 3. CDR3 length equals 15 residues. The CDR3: CASSFGTSGSYEQYF. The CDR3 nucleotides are TGTGCCAGCAGTTTCGGGACTAGCGGTTCCTACGAGCAGTACTTC.

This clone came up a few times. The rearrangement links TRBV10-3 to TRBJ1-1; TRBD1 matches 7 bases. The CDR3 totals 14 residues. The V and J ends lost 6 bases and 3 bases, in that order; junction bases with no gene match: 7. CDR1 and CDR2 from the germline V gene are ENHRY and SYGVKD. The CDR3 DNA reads TGTGCCATCAGCTTAGGGGGCGAGGACACTGAAGCTTTCTTT. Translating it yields CAISLGGEDTEAFF.

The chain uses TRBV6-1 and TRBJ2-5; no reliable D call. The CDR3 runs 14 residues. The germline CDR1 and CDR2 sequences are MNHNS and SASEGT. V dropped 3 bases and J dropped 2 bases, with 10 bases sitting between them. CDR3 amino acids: CASSDTGPQETQYF. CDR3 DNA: TGTGCCAGCAGTGATACGGGTCCACAAGAGACCCAGTACTTC.

The CDR3 region has the DNA TGTGCCAGCAGCTACGCGGGGACAGGGGGCGCGTCAGGGGAGCTGTTTTTT. This translates into CASSYAGTGGASGELFF. The rearrangement links TRBV7-9 to TRBJ2-2; 12 bases are a match to TRBD1. V shed 4 bases, J shed 8 bases, and the junction held 11 bases outside the gene matches. Germline loops: CDR1 SEHNR, CDR2 FQNEAQ (reference sequence). CDR3 size: 17 residues.

CDR3: CASRPRTARSYGYTF. The CDR3 bases are TGTGCCAGCAGACCTCGGACAGCTAGGAGCTATGGCTACACCTTC. The rearrangement uses TRBV6-6 and TRBJ1-2, with D possibly TRBD1 on 6 matching bases. Germline values: CDR1 MNHNY, CDR2 SVGAGI (reference sequence). V was clipped by 6 bases and J by 4 bases, with 18 bases between them. CDR3 length: 15 amino acids.

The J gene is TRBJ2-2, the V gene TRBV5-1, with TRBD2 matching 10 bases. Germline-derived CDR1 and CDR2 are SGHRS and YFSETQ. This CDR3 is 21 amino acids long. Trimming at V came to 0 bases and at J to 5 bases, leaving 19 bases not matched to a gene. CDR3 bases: TGCGCCAGCAGCTTGGACGTCCAAGGACTAGCGGACCGCTTGGGAACCGGGGAGCTGTTTTTT. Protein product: CASSLDVQGLADRLGTGELFF.

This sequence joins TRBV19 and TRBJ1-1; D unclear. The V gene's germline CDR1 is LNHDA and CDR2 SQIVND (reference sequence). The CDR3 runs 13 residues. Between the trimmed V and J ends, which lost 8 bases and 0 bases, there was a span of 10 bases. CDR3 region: CASRARVNTEAFF. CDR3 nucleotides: TGTGCCAGTCGAGCCCGGGTGAACACTGAAGCTTTCTTT.

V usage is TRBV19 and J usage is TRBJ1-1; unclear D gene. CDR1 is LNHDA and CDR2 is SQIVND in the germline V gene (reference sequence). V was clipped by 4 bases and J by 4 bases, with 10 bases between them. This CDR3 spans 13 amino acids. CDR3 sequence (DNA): TGTGCCAGTAGTAGTGCGGCCTTCACTGAAGCTTTCTTT. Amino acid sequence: CASSSAAFTEAFF.

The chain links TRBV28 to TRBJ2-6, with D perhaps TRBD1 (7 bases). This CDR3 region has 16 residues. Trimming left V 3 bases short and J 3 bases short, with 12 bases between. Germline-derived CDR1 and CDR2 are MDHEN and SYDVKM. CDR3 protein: CASSLEGAGGANVLTF. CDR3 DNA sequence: TGTGCCAGCAGTTTGGAGGGGGCTGGTGGGGCCAACGTCCTGACTTTC.